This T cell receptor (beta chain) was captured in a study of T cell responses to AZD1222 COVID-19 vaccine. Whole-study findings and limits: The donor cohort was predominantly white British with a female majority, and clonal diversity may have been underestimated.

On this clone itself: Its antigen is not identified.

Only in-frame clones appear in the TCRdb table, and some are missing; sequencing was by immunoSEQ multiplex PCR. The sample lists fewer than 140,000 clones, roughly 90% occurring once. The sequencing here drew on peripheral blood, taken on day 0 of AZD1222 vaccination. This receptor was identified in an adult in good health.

CDR3 loop: CASSQEQGDQPQHF. CDR3 coding DNA: TGTGCCAGCAGCCAAGAGCAGGGGGACCAGCCCCAGCATTTT. V usage is TRBV4-2 and J usage is TRBJ1-5; TRBD1 agrees at 7 bases. Trimming cost V 0 bases and J 7 bases; bases outside gene matches: 3. Germline assignment: CDR1 LGHNA and CDR2 YNFKEQ. The CDR3 is made up of 14 amino acids.